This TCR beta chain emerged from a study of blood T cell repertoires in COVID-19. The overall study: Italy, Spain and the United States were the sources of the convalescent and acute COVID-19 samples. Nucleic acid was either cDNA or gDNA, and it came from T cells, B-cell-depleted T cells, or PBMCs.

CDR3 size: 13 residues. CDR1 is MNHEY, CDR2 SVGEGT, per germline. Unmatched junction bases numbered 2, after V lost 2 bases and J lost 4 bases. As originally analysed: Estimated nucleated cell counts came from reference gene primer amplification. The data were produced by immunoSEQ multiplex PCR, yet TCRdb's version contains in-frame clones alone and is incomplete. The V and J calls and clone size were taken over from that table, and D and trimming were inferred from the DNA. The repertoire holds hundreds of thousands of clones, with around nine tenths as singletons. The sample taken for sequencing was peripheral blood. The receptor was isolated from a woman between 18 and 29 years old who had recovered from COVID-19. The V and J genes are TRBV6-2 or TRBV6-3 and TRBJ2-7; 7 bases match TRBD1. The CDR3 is CASSYGDRYEQYV. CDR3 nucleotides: TGTGCCAGCAGTTACGGGGACAGATACGAGCAGTACGTC.